Below, one TCR beta chain is given with its context. V lost 6 bases, J lost 9 bases, and 10 bases stayed unmatched. The germline CDR1 and CDR2 sequences are MNHEY and SVGAGI. The CDR3 consists of 14 residues. The sample comes from a study of OX40 agonist ivuxolimab in advanced cancers. Assay: immunoSEQ multiplex PCR; the TCRdb copy retains only in-frame clones and omits some. This sample yields fewer than 95,000 clones, of which 84% are seen a single time; 0.35% to 0.5% belongs to the top ten. The chain carries TRBV6-5 and TRBJ1-5; 8 nucleotides align to TRBD1. The input for sequencing was CD4+ or CD8+ T cells sorted from blood, taken in a trial of the OX40 agonist ivuxolimab. The TCR was taken from an adult with an advanced solid tumor such as melanoma, head and neck, liver or kidney cancer. The CDR3 reads CASRGGQGGAPQHF. CDR3 bases: TGTGCCAGCAGGGGTGGACAGGGTGGGGCGCCCCAGCATTTT.